The clone carrying this T cell receptor beta chain was detected only once. Selected positively for CCR7 and CD45RO-negative, naive CD8 cells excluded terminally differentiated effector memory CD45RA+ cells. The table came from immunoSEQ multiplex PCR; TCRdb's copy has only in-frame clones and leaves some out. The sample contains hundreds of thousands of clones, 96% of which appear only once. Germline CDR1 MDHEN, CDR2 SYDVKM. CDR3 length equals 17 residues. The V and J ends lost 7 bases and 5 bases, in that order; junction bases with no gene match: 15. This record comes from a study of shared clonotypes between healthy human individuals.

The chain carries TRBV28 and TRBJ1-2, with 11 positions matching TRBD1. This receptor was taken from a woman in her twenties or thirties in good health. Sequenced: naive CD8+ T cells sorted from blood. For the CDR3, the DNA is TGTGCCAGCAAGGCACACTCTGGGGACAGGGGGGTTTATGGCTACACCTTC. It yields the protein CASKAHSGDRGVYGYTF.